This TCR beta chain was sequenced for a study of identical twins. This clonotype was recorded a few times. Its specificity is unknown. One entry per CDR3 protein, called by TCRdb with MiXCR from the 5' RACE reads. The data hold about 530,000 distinct CDR3 sequences, with approximately 16% observed a single time. Findings of the study overall: Compared with unrelated sharing, twin-shared out-of-frame alpha sequences had more low-probability sequences.

These data also formed part of another study, on yellow fever vaccine responses in identical twins. That source reports: Twins reportedly appeared to share part of their vaccine T cell response while keeping part individual.

Sequenced: CD4+ T cells sorted from blood. This receptor was obtained from a woman younger than 30 in good health.

The CDR3 region is CSARQLNYNEQFF. CDR3 sequence (DNA): TGCAGCGCCCGACAACTAAACTACAATGAGCAGTTCTTC. The rearrangement links TRBV29-1 to TRBJ2-1; D gene uncertain. Germline CDR1 SQVTM, CDR2 ANQGSEA. The CDR3 has 13 amino acids. Trimming took off 7 bases at V and 3 bases at J, with 13 bases between the two ends.